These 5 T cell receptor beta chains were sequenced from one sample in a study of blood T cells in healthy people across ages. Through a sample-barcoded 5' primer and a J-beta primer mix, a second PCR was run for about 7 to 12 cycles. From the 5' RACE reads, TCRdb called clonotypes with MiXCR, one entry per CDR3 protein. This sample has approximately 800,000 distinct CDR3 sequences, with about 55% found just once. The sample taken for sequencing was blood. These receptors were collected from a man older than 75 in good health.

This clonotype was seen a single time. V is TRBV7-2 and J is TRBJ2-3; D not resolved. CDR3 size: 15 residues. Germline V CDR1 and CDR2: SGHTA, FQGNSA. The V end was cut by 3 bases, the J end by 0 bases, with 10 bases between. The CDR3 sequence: CASSFKGYSTDTQYF. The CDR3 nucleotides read TGTGCCAGCAGCTTCAAAGGCTATAGCACAGATACGCAGTATTTT.

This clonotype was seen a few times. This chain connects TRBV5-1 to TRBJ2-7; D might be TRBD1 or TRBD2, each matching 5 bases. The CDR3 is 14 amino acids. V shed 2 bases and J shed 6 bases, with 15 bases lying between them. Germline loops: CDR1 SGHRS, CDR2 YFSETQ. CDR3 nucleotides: TGCGCCAGCAGCTTCTCCGGGACCCTGGGCGAGCAGTACTTC. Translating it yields CASSFSGTLGEQYF.

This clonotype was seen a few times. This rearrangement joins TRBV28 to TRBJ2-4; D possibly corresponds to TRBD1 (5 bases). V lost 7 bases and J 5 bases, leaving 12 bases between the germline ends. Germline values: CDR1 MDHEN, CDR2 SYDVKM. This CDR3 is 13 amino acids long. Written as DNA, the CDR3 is TGTGCCAGCACCCGACAGCCCGAAAACATTCAGTACTTC. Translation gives CASTRQPENIQYF.

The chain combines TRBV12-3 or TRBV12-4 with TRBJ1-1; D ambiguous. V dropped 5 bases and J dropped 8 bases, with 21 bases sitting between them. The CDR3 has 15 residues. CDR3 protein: CASSRPHLGIEEAFF. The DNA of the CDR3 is TGTGCCAGCAGTCGCCCCCACCTTGGAATTGAAGAAGCTTTCTTT.

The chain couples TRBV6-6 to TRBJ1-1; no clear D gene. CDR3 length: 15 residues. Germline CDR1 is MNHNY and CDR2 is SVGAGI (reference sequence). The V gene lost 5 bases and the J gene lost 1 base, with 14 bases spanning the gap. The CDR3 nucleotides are TGTGCCAGCAGTGTTTTCCAGATCACGAACACTGAAGCTTTCTTT. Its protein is CASSVFQITNTEAFF.